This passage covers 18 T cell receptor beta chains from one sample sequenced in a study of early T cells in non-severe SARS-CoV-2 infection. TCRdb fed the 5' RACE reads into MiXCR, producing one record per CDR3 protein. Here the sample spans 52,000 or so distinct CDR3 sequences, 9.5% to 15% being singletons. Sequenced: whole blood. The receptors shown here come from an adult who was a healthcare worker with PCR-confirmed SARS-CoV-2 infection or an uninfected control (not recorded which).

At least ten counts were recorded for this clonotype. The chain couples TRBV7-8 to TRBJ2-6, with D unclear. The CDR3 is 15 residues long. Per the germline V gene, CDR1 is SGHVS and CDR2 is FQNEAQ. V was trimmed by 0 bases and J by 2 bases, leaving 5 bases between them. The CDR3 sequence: CASSLAAAGANVLTF. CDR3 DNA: TGTGCCAGCAGCTTAGCGGCGGCTGGGGCCAACGTCCTGACTTTC. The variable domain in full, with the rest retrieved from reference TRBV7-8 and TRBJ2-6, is GAGVSQSPRYKVAKRGQDVALRCDPISGHVSLFWYQQALGQGPEFLTYFQNEAQLDKSGLPSDRFFAERPEGSVSTLKIQRTQQEDSAVYLCASSLAAAGANVLTFGAGSRLTVL.

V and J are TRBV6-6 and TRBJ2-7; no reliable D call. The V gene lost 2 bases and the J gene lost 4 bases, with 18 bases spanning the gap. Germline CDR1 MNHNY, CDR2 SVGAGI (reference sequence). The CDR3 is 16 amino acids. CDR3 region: CASSYVAALSNYEQYF. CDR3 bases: TGTGCCAGCAGTTACGTCGCAGCCCTCTCAAATTACGAGCAGTACTTC.

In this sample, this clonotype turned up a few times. The CDR3 nucleotides read TGTGCCAGCAGTGAGCGGAGCAGATCTAGCGGGGGTGTACGGGATACGCAGTATTTT. Translating gives CASSERSRSSGGVRDTQYF. V gene TRBV27 combines with J gene TRBJ2-3, with 10 bases fitting TRBD2. V trimming: 5 bases; J trimming: 6 bases; junction bases outside the gene matches: 20. The CDR3 is 19 residues long. Germline V gene sequence: CDR1 MNHEY, CDR2 SMNVEV (reference sequence).

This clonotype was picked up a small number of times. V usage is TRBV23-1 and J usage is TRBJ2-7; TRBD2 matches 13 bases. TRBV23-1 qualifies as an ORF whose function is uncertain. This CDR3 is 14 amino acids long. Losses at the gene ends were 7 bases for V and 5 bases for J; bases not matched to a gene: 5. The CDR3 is CASTRTSGGHEQYF. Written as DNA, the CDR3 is TGCGCCAGCACGAGGACTAGCGGGGGACACGAGCAGTACTTC.

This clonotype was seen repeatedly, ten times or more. The CDR3 nucleotides are TGTGCCAGCAGCTTCAGGGCAACTAATGAAAAACTGTTTTTT. This translates into CASSFRATNEKLFF. The V call is TRBV7-2, the J call TRBJ1-4; D is possibly TRBD1 (5 bases). Germline assignment: CDR1 SGHTA and CDR2 FQGNSA. CDR3 length equals 14 residues. V lost 3 bases and J lost 0, with 5 bases in between.

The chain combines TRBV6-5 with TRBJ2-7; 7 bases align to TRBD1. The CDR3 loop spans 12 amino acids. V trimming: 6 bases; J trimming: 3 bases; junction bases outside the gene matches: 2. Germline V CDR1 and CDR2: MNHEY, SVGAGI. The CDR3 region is CASRRTGYEQYF. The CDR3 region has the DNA TGTGCCAGCAGGAGGACAGGCTACGAGCAGTACTTC.

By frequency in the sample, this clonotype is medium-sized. Here the CDR3 DNA reads TGTGCCAGCAGCTTTTGGGGCAACCTGTACCAAGAGACCCAGTACTTC. Its translation is CASSFWGNLYQETQYF. The gene calls are TRBV11-2 and TRBJ2-5, with D possibly matching TRBD1 (5 bases). This CDR3 spans 16 amino acids. The V end lost 3 bases, the J end lost 0 bases, and 14 bases lay between the germline ends. Germline V CDR1 and CDR2: SGHAT, FQNNGV.

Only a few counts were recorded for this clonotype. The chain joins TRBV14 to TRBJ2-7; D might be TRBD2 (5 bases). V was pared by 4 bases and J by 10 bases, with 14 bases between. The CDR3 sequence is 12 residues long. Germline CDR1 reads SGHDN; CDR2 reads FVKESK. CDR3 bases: TGTGCCAGCAGCCCCGGCGGCGGGCCTCAGTACTTC. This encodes CASSPGGGPQYF.

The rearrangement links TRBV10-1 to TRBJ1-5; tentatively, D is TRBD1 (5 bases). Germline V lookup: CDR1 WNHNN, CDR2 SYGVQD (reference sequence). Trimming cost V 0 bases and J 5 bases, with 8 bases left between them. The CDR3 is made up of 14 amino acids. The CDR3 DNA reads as TGCGCCAGCAGTGAGTCTCAGGGATATCAGCCCCAGCATTTT. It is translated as CASSESQGYQPQHF.

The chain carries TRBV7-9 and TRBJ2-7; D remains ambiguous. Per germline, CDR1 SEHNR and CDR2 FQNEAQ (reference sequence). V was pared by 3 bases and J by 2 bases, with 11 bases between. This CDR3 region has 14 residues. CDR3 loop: CASSLGDFTYEQYF. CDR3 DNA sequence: TGTGCCAGCAGCTTGGGCGACTTTACCTACGAGCAGTACTTC.

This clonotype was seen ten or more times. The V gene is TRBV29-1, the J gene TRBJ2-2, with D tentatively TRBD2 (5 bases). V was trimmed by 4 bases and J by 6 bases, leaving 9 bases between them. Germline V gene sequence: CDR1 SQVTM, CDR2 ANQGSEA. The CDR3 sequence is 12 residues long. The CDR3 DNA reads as TGCAGCGTTGCAGAGGGTTCCGGGGAGCTGTTTTTT. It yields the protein CSVAEGSGELFF.

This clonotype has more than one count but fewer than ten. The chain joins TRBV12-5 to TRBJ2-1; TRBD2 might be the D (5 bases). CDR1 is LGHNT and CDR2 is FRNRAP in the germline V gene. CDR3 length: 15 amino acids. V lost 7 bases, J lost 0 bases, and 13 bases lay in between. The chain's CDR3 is CASEMSGSSYNEQFF. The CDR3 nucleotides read TGTGCTAGTGAGATGAGCGGAAGCTCCTACAATGAGCAGTTCTTC. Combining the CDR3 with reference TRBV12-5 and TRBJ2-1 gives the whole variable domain DARVTQTPRHKVTEMGQEVTMRCQPILGHNTVFWYRQTMMQGLELLAYFRNRAPLDDSGMPKDRFSAEMPDATLATLKIQPSEPRDSAVYFCASEMSGSSYNEQFFGPGTRLTVL.

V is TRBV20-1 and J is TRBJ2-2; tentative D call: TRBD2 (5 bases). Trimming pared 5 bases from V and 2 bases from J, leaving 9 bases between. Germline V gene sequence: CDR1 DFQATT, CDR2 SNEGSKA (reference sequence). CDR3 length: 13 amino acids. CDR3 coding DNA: TGCAGTGCTCGGACTGGAAACACCGGGGAGCTGTTTTTT. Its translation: CSARTGNTGELFF.

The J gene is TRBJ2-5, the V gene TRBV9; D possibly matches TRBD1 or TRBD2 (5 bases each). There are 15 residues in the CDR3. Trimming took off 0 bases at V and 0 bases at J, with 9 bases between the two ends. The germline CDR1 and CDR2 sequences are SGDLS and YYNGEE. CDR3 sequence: CASSVVRGYQETQYF. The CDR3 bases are TGTGCCAGCAGCGTAGTGAGGGGATACCAAGAGACCCAGTACTTC. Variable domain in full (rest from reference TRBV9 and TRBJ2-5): DSGVTQTPKHLITATGQRVTLRCSPRSGDLSVYWYQQSLDQGLQFLIQYYNGEERAKGNILERFSAQQFPDLHSELNLSSLELGDSALYFCASSVVRGYQETQYFGPGTRLLVL.

CDR3 amino acids: CASSEASGRLNTEAFF. DNA for the CDR3: TGTGCCAGCAGTGAAGCCAGTGGCAGACTGAACACTGAAGCTTTCTTT. The J gene is TRBJ1-1, the V gene TRBV2; the D is unclear. Between the trimmed V and J ends, which lost 0 bases and 0 bases, there was a span of 11 bases. This CDR3 has 16 amino acids. Looked up from germline, CDR1 is SNHLY and CDR2 is FYNNEI.

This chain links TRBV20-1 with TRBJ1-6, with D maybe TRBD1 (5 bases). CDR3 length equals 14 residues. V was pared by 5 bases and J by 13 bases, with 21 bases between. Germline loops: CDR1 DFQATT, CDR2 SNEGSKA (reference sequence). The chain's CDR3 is CSAGDGTVTRPLHF. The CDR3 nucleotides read TGCAGTGCTGGGGATGGGACGGTGACGCGTCCCCTCCACTTT.

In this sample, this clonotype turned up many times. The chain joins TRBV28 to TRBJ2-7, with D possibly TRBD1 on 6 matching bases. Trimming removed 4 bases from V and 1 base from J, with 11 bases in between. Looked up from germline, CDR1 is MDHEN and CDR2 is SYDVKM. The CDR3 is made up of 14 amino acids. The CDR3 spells CASSSIGGSYEQYF. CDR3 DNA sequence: TGTGCCAGCAGTTCCATAGGGGGATCCTACGAGCAGTACTTC.

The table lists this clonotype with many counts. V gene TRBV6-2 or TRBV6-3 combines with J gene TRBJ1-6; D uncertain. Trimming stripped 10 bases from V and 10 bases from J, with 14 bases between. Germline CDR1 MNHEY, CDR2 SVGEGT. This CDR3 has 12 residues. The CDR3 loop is CATARDRSPLHF. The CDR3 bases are TGTGCCACCGCCCGGGATCGATCACCCCTCCACTTT.